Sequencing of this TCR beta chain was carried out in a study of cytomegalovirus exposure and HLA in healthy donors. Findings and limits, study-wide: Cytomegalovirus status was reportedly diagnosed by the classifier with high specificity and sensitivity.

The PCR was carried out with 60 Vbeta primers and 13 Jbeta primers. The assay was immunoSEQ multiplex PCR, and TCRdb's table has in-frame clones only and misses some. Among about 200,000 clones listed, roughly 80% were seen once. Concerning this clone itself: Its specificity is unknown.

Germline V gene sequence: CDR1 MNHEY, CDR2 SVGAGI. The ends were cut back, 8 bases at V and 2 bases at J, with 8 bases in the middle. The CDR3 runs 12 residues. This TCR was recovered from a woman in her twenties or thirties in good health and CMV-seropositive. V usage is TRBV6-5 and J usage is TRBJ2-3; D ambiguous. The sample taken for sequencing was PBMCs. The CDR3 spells CASSSYTDTQYF. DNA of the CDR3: TGTGCCAGCTCGTCGTACACAGATACGCAGTATTTT.